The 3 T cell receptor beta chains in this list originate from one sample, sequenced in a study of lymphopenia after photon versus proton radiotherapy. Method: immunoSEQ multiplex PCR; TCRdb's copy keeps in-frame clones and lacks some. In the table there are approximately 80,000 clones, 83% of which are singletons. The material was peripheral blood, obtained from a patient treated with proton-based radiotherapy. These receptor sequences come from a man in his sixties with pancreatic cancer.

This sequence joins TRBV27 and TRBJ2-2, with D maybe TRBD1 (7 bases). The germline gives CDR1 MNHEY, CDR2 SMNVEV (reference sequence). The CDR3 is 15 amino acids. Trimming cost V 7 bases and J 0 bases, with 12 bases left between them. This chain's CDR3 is CASKAGQTNTGELFF. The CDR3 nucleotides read TGTGCCAGCAAGGCGGGACAGACGAACACCGGGGAGCTGTTTTTT.

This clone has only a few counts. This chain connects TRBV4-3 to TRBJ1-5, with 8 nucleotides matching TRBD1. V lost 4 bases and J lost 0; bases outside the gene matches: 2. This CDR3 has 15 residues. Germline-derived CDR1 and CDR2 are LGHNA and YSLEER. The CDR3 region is CASSLTGDSNQPQHF. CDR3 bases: TGCGCCAGCAGCCTGACAGGGGATAGCAATCAGCCCCAGCATTTT.

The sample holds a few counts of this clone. The DNA for the CDR3 is TGTGCCAGCAGCTTGGGCCGGGATACGCAGTATTTT. It codes for CASSLGRDTQYF. This rearrangement joins TRBV11-1 to TRBJ2-3, with D unresolved. This CDR3 comprises 12 residues. Deletions cut 3 bases from V and 6 bases from J, with 7 bases between. The germline CDR1 and CDR2 sequences are SGHAT and FQDESV (reference sequence).